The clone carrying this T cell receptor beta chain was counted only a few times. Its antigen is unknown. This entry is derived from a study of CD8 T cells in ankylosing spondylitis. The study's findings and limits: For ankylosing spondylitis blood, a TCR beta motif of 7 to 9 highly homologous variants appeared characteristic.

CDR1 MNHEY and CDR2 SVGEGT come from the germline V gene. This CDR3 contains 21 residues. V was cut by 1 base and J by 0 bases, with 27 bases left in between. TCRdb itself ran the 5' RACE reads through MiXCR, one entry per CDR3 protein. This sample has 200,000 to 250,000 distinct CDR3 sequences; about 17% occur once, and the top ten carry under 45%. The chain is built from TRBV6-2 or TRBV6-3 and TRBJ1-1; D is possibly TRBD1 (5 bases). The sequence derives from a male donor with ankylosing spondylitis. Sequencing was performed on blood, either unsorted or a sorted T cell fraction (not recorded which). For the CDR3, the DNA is TGTGCCAGCAGTTACTTGGCAGGCGGCAACGGTTGGGGGTTGTTGAACACTGAAGCTTTCTTT. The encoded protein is CASSYLAGGNGWGLLNTEAFF.